This TCR beta chain was obtained from a study of blood T cell repertoires in COVID-19. Study as a whole: Sites across the United States, Italy and Spain contributed samples from acute and convalescent COVID-19.

The CDR3 totals 15 residues. The germline V gene has CDR1 MNHEY and CDR2 SVGAGI. V dropped 2 bases and J dropped 5 bases, with 15 bases sitting between them. The table came from immunoSEQ multiplex PCR; TCRdb's copy has only in-frame clones and leaves some out. The sample contains just over 90,000 clones, 90% of which appear only once. The specimen was peripheral blood. The TCR was taken from a human donor with active COVID-19. The donor label of this sample is uncertain. V and J are TRBV6-5 and TRBJ1-1; unclear D gene. The CDR3 nucleotides are TGTGCCAGCAGTTACGGCGGATCCCCGGAAACTGAAGCTTTCTTT. Protein: CASSYGGSPETEAFF.